The 26 T cell receptor beta chains below were found in one sample sequenced in a study of cytomegalovirus exposure and HLA in healthy donors. The table came from immunoSEQ multiplex PCR; TCRdb's copy has only in-frame clones and leaves some out. This table has under 100,000 clones, 95% appearing once. The sequenced material came from PBMCs. These receptors originate from a woman under 30 in good health and CMV-seronegative.

The gene calls are TRBV7-9 and TRBJ2-7; weak D call: TRBD1 (6 bases). The germline gives CDR1 SEHNR, CDR2 FQNEAQ (reference sequence). The CDR3 sequence is 13 residues long. V was trimmed by 6 bases and J by 5 bases, leaving 14 bases between them. CDR3 sequence reads: CASSRAGVDEQYF. The DNA for the CDR3 is TGTGCCAGCAGTAGGGCAGGGGTGGACGAGCAGTACTTC.

The genes are TRBV5-1 and TRBJ2-7; 11 bases match TRBD1. The J segment lost 6 bases and the V segment lost 4 bases, leaving 6 bases of the junction unmatched. The CDR3 contains 14 residues. CDR1 and CDR2 from the germline V gene are SGHRS and YFSETQ. In DNA, the CDR3 is TGCGCCAGCAGCGGAGGGACAGGGGGTAGCGAGCAGTACTTC. This gives the protein CASSGGTGGSEQYF.

The CDR3 bases are TGTGCCAGCAGTGACATTCGACTAGCGGGAGGTGAGCAGTTCTTC. Residues: CASSDIRLAGGEQFF. V and J are TRBV25-1 and TRBJ2-1; 13 positions match TRBD2. The CDR3 length is 15 residues. Looked up from germline, CDR1 is MGHDK and CDR2 is SYGVNS. Losses at the gene ends were 3 bases for V and 9 bases for J; bases not matched to a gene: 5.

The chain joins TRBV5-1 to TRBJ2-7; TRBD1 is a possible D gene (5 bases). Per the germline V gene, CDR1 is SGHRS and CDR2 is YFSETQ. CDR3 length: 15 amino acids. V lost 4 bases and J lost 6, with 20 bases in between. The DNA of the CDR3 is TGCGCCAGCAGCCAGAGTAGGGGATCCGCCGCCGAGCAGTACTTC. This codes for CASSQSRGSAAEQYF.

This chain uses TRBV23-1 with TRBJ2-7, with 9 positions matching TRBD1. TRBV23-1 falls under the ORF class, with uncertain function. The CDR3 runs to 16 residues. The ends lost 5 bases at V and 4 bases at J; junction bases unmatched: 12. The CDR3 here is CASSDRDRECYYEQYF. CDR3 coding DNA: TGCGCCAGCAGTGACCGGGACAGGGAGTGTTATTACGAGCAGTACTTC.

The V call is TRBV25-1, the J call TRBJ1-1; perhaps TRBD1 as D (6 bases). Germline V gene data show CDR1 as MGHDK and CDR2 as SYGVNS. The CDR3 is made up of 14 amino acids. Trimming removed 3 bases at V and 4 bases at J, with 12 bases between. CDR3 bases: TGTGCCAGCAGTGATTGGGGGCTGGTCACTGAAGCTTTCTTT. It yields the protein CASSDWGLVTEAFF.

The chain links TRBV13 to TRBJ2-1; D possibly corresponds to TRBD2 (5 bases). There are 15 residues in the CDR3. CDR1 is PRHDT and CDR2 is FYEKMQ in the germline V gene (reference sequence). The ends were cut back, 4 bases at V and 1 base at J, with 11 bases in the middle. In DNA, the CDR3 is TGTGCCAGCAGCTCCCGGGATAAATCCTACAATGAGCAGTTCTTC. Its translation: CASSSRDKSYNEQFF.

This clone was seen more than once but under ten times. This chain connects TRBV25-1 to TRBJ2-1; maybe TRBD1 (5 bases). The CDR3 has 12 amino acids. Trimming stripped 7 bases from V and 5 bases from J, with 9 bases between. Germline CDR1 reads MGHDK; CDR2 reads SYGVNS. CDR3 residues: CASTGHHNEQFF. DNA for the CDR3: TGTGCCAGCACCGGACACCACAATGAGCAGTTCTTC.

The J gene is TRBJ1-2, the V gene TRBV5-5, with unresolved D. The CDR3 runs to 13 residues. Looked up from germline, CDR1 is SGHKS and CDR2 is YYEKEE (reference sequence). V was trimmed by 4 bases and J by 6 bases, leaving 13 bases between them. Here the CDR3 reads CASSIGSGDGYTF. CDR3 bases: TGTGCCAGCAGCATTGGGTCGGGAGATGGCTACACCTTC.

The chain recombines TRBV28 with TRBJ2-5; TRBD1 agrees at 9 bases. With 7 bases clipped from V and 2 bases from J, the junction kept 8 bases outside the gene matches. The CDR3 extends over 15 amino acids. Germline V gives CDR1 MDHEN, CDR2 SYDVKM. CDR3 sequence (DNA): TGTGCCAGCAATCAACAGGGGGCAGGGCAAGAGACCCAGTACTTC. This translates into CASNQQGAGQETQYF.

The rearrangement uses TRBV19 and TRBJ2-1; 11 nucleotides match TRBD2. The V and J ends lost 2 bases and 3 bases, in that order; junction bases with no gene match: 3. CDR3 length: 16 residues. Germline loops: CDR1 LNHDA, CDR2 SQIVND (reference sequence). The CDR3 here is CASSIPGLADYNEQFF. In nucleotides, the CDR3 is TGTGCCAGTAGTATACCGGGACTAGCGGACTACAATGAGCAGTTCTTC.

V usage is TRBV13 and J usage is TRBJ2-3, with TRBD2 matching over 11 bases. With V trimmed by 4 bases and J by 1 base, 7 bases remained unmatched. The CDR3 is 17 residues long. CDR1 is PRHDT and CDR2 is FYEKMQ in the germline V gene (reference sequence). Written as DNA, the CDR3 is TGTGCCAGCAGCTCCAAACTAGCGGGAGACCGCACAGATACGCAGTATTTT. It is translated as CASSSKLAGDRTDTQYF.

The chain joins TRBV2 to TRBJ2-7, with 8 bases identical to TRBD2. Germline loops: CDR1 SNHLY, CDR2 FYNNEI. V was clipped by 1 base and J by 1 base; unmatched bases: 3. The length of the CDR3 is 15 residues. For the CDR3, the DNA is TGTGCCAGCAGTGAAGGTAGCGGGGTATCCTACGAGCAGTACTTC. Protein product: CASSEGSGVSYEQYF. Full variable domain (outside the CDR3, taken from reference TRBV2 and TRBJ2-7): EPEVTQTPSHQVTQMGQEVILRCVPISNHLYFYWYRQILGQKVEFLVSFYNNEISEKSEIFDDQFSVERPDGSNFTLKIRSTKLEDSAMYFCASSEGSGVSYEQYFGPGTRLTVT.

V gene TRBV6-4 combines with J gene TRBJ1-2; 9 bases line up with TRBD1. The germline V gene encodes CDR1 MRHNA and CDR2 SNTAGT. With V trimmed by 5 bases and J by 7 bases, 5 bases remained unmatched. CDR3 length: 13 amino acids. The CDR3 DNA follows: TGTGCCAGCAGTTCTGGACAGGGGAGTGGCTACACCTTC. Amino acid sequence: CASSSGQGSGYTF.

The chain uses TRBV4-3 and TRBJ2-1; TRBD2 matches at 11 bases. This CDR3 comprises 17 residues. Germline trimming cut 0 bases from V and 4 bases from J; bases unmatched to any gene: 5. Germline CDR1 is LGHNA and CDR2 is YSLEER. The CDR3 bases are TGCGCCAGCAGCCAAGAACTAGCGGGAGTAATGTACAATGAGCAGTTCTTC. Translated: CASSQELAGVMYNEQFF.

J is TRBJ2-5 and V is TRBV6-1; 10 bases fit TRBD2. V gave up 7 bases and J gave up 5 bases; unmatched junction bases: 10. The CDR3 runs 15 residues. Germline V lookup: CDR1 MNHNS, CDR2 SASEGT. Here the CDR3 reads CASTRAGGPEETQYF. CDR3 sequence (DNA): TGTGCCAGCACTCGAGCGGGGGGGCCTGAGGAGACCCAGTACTTC.

V and J are TRBV2 and TRBJ1-4; the match to TRBD1 covers 7 bases. Looked up from germline, CDR1 is SNHLY and CDR2 is FYNNEI. This CDR3 contains 13 residues. V lost 5 bases, J lost 6 bases, and 3 bases stayed unmatched. CDR3 sequence reads: CASSRQGYEKLFF. Written as DNA, the CDR3 is TGTGCCAGCAGTCGACAGGGTTATGAAAAACTGTTTTTT.

The chain combines TRBV2 with TRBJ2-7; 7 positions agree with TRBD1. J gave up 2 bases and V 1 base, and 11 bases lay outside the gene matches. CDR3 length equals 17 residues. CDR1 and CDR2 from the germline V gene are SNHLY and FYNNEI. The CDR3 bases are TGTGCCAGCAGTGAAGTTGGGTTGACAGGGCGTCCCTACGAGCAGTACTTC. Amino acid sequence: CASSEVGLTGRPYEQYF. Based on the CDR3 plus reference TRBV2 and TRBJ2-7, the full variable domain is EPEVTQTPSHQVTQMGQEVILRCVPISNHLYFYWYRQILGQKVEFLVSFYNNEISEKSEIFDDQFSVERPDGSNFTLKIRSTKLEDSAMYFCASSEVGLTGRPYEQYFGPGTRLTVT.

The rearrangement uses TRBV18 and TRBJ2-5; D not resolved. Germline V gene lookup returns CDR1 KGHSH and CDR2 LQKENI. The CDR3 is made up of 15 amino acids. V lost 3 bases, J lost 1 base, and 12 bases lay in between. The CDR3 loop is CASSPPNTFQETQYF. The CDR3 coding sequence is TGTGCCAGCTCACCGCCTAATACGTTCCAAGAGACCCAGTACTTC.

This chain uses TRBV27 with TRBJ1-6; possibly TRBD1 for D (6 bases). Trimming removed 8 bases at V and 5 bases at J, with 16 bases between. Germline CDR1 and CDR2: MNHEY and SMNVEV (reference sequence). The CDR3 has 15 amino acids. CDR3 region: CASARRDTDNSPLHF. The CDR3 bases are TGTGCCAGCGCCCGACGGGACACGGATAATTCACCCCTCCACTTT.

This chain links TRBV7-2 with TRBJ2-3; D not resolved. The CDR3 is 14 amino acids. V gave up 1 base and J gave up 1 base, with 6 bases separating them. The germline CDR1 and CDR2 sequences are SGHTA and FQGNSA. CDR3 sequence reads: CASSLDRRTDTQYF. The CDR3 DNA sequence: TGTGCCAGCAGCTTAGACAGACGCACAGATACGCAGTATTTT.

J is TRBJ2-2 and V is TRBV5-1; D gene uncertain. Germline assignment: CDR1 SGHRS and CDR2 YFSETQ. With 0 bases removed from V and 3 bases from J, the gap between germline ends came to 9 bases. This CDR3 is 15 amino acids long. CDR3 in amino acids: CASSLAGYDTGELFF. CDR3 in DNA: TGCGCCAGCAGCTTGGCCGGGTATGACACCGGGGAGCTGTTTTTT.

The chain links TRBV7-9 to TRBJ2-7; TRBD1 agrees at 7 bases. This CDR3 has 14 residues. Germline V gene lookup returns CDR1 SEHNR and CDR2 FQNEAQ (reference sequence). J lost 3 bases, V lost 5 bases, and 7 bases had no gene match. This CDR3 reads CASSPWDRVYEQYF. In nucleotides, the CDR3 is TGTGCCAGCAGCCCCTGGGACAGAGTCTACGAGCAGTACTTC. The variable domain in full, completed from reference TRBV7-9 and TRBJ2-7, reads DTGVSQNPRHKITKRGQNVTFRCDPISEHNRLYWYRQTLGQGPEFLTYFQNEAQLEKSRLLSDRFSAERPKGSFSTLEIQRTEQGDSAMYLCASSPWDRVYEQYFGPGTRLTVT.

The V and J genes are TRBV14 and TRBJ2-7; D is unclear. Germline CDR1 is SGHDN and CDR2 is FVKESK. This CDR3 comprises 12 residues. The V end lost 4 bases, the J end lost 0 bases, and 4 bases lay between the germline ends. The CDR3, as DNA: TGTGCCAGCAGCCGACTCTCCTACGAGCAGTACTTC. It translates to CASSRLSYEQYF.

The J gene is TRBJ1-2, the V gene TRBV5-6; D may be TRBD1 (6 bases). Trimming took 1 base from V and 6 from J, leaving 13 bases between them. The CDR3 loop spans 14 amino acids. Germline V gives CDR1 SGHDT, CDR2 YYEEEE. The CDR3 DNA sequence: TGTGCCAGCAGCTTGTTCCAGGGGCTGGATGGCTACACCTTC. It yields the protein CASSLFQGLDGYTF.

The chain links TRBV5-1 to TRBJ2-1, with 8 bases matching TRBD2. Germline V gene data show CDR1 as SGHRS and CDR2 as YFSETQ. The CDR3 extends over 15 amino acids. J was trimmed by 6 bases and V by 4 bases; bases with no gene match: 9. This chain's CDR3 is CASSPSGGGINEQFF. CDR3 DNA: TGCGCCAGCAGCCCAAGCGGGGGTGGCATCAATGAGCAGTTCTTC.